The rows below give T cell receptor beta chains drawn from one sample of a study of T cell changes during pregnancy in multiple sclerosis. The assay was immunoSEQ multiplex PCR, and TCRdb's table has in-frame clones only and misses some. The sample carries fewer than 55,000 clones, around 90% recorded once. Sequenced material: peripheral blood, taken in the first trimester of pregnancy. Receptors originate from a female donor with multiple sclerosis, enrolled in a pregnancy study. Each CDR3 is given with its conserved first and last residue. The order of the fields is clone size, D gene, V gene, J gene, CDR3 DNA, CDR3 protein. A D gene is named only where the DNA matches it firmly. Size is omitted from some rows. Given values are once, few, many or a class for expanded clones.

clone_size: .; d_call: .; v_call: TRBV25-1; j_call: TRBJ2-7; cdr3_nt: TGTGCCAGCAGTGTGGACTTATCCGAGCAGTACTTC; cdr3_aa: CASSVDLSEQYF
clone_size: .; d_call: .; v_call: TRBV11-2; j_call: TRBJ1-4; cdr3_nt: TGTGCCAGCAGCTCTCTACTGGGGCCGGCGGCTAATGAAAAACTGTTTTTT; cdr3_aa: CASSSLLGPAANEKLFF
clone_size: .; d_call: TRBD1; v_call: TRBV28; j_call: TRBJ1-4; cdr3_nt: TGTGCCAGCAGTTTGAGGCAGGGGGATGAAAAACTGTTTTTT; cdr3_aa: CASSLRQGDEKLFF
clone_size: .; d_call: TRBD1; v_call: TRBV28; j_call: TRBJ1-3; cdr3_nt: TGTGCCAGCAGTACATCGACAGGGGCGGGAAACACCATATATTTT; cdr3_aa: CASSTSTGAGNTIYF
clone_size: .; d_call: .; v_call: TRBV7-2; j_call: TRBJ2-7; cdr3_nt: TGTGCCAGCAGCTTAGCGCTCGGGCAGGGCTCCTACGAGCAGTACTTC; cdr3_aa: CASSLALGQGSYEQYF
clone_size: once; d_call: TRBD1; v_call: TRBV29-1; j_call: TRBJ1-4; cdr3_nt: TGCAGCGTTATACCGGGACAGGGGCATGAAAAACTGTTTTTT; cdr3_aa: CSVIPGQGHEKLFF
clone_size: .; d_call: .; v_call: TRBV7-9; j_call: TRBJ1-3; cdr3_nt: TGTGCCAGCAGCTCCGGGGTCGGGACTGGAAACACCATATATTTT; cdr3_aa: CASSSGVGTGNTIYF
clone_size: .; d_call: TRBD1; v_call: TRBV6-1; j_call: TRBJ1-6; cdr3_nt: TGTGCCAGCAGTGAATGGGATGGACAGGGTGAATCACCCCTCCACTTT; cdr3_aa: CASSEWDGQGESPLHF
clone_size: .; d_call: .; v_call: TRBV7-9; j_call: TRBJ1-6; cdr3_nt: TGTGCCAGCAGCTTCCGGGACAACTATAATTCACCCCTCCACTTT; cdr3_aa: CASSFRDNYNSPLHF
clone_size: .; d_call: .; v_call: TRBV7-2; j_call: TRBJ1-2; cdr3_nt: TGTGCCAGCAGCCCTGGACACCCCGTGTATGGCTACACCTTC; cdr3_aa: CASSPGHPVYGYTF
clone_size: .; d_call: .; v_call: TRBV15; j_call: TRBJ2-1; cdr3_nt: TGTGCCACCAGCAGAGATTTGGCAGGGTCGAAGGAGCAGTTCTTC; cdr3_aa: CATSRDLAGSKEQFF
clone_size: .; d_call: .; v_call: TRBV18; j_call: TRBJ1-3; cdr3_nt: TGTGCCAGCTCATCGGACATTGGAAACACCATATATTTT; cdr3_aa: CASSSDIGNTIYF
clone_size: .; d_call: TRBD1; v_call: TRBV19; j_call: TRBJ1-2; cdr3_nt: TGTGCCGCCACCGTAAGCCCAGGGGGGTACTATGGCTACACCTTC; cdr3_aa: CAATVSPGGYYGYTF
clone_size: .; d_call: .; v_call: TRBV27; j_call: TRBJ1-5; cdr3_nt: TGTGCCAGCAGTTCGCAGGGTCTGGGCAATCAGCCCCAGCATTTT; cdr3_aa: CASSSQGLGNQPQHF
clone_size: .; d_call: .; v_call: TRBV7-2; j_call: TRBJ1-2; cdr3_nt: TGTGCCAGCAGCCTGGGGGGGGCTTATGGCTACACCTTC; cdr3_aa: CASSLGGAYGYTF
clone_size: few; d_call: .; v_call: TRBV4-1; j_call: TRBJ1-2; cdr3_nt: TGCGCCAGCAGCCAAGGAAGGGGCTATGGCTACACCTTC; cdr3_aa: CASSQGRGYGYTF
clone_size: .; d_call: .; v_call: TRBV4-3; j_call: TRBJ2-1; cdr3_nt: TGCGCCAGCAGCCTCGAATTTTCGGGGTACAATGAGCAGTTCTTC; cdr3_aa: CASSLEFSGYNEQFF
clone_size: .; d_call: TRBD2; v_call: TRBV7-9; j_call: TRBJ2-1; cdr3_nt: TGTGCCAGCAGCGAGGGACTAGCACCCCACAATGAGCAGTTCTTC; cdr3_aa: CASSEGLAPHNEQFF
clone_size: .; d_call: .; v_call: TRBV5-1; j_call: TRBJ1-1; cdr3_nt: TGCGCCAGCAGTTTAAACCCGAGGAACACTGAAGCTTTCTTT; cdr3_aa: CASSLNPRNTEAFF
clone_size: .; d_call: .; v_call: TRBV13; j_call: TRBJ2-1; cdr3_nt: TGTGCCAGCAGCCCGGACTTATCCTACAATGAGCAGTTCTTC; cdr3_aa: CASSPDLSYNEQFF
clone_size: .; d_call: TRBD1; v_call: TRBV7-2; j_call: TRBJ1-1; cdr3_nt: TGTGCCAGCAGCTTCGTACCGGGGGACAGCACTGAAGCTTTCTTT; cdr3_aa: CASSFVPGDSTEAFF
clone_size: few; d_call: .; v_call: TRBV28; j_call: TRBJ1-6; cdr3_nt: TGTGCCAGCAGGGGAGGGGGAGGTAGGATCCTAGGGCCCCTCCACTTT; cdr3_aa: CASRGGGGRILGPLHF
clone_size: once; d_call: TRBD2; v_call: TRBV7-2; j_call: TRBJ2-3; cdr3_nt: TGTGCCAGCAGCTTAATCCCTAGCGGGGGTGCAGATACGCAGTATTTT; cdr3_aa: CASSLIPSGGADTQYF
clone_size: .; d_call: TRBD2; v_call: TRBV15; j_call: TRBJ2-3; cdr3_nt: TGTGCCACCAGCAGAGCGTGGACTAGCCGGTCTAGCACAGATACGCAGTATTTT; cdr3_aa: CATSRAWTSRSSTDTQYF
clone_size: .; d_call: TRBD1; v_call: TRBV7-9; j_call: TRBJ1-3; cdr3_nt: TGTGCCAGCAGCGTGCGCGGGACAGACTCTGGAAACACCATATATTTT; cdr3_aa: CASSVRGTDSGNTIYF
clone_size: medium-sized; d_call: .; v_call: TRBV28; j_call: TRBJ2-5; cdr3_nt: TGTGTATCCCAGGGGCCTATCTTGGGGACCCAGTACTTC; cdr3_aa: CVSQGPILGTQYF
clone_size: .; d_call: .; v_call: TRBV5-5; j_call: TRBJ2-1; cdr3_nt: TGTGCCAGCAGCTTGCTGACAGGGGGGACTAGGGTCTCCTACAATGAGCAGTTCTTC; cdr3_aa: CASSLLTGGTRVSYNEQFF
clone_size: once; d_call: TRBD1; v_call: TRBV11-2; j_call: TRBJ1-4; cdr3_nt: TGTGCCAGCACGACAGGGCCCAGTTTTGGAAAACTGTTTTTT; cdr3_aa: CASTTGPSFGKLFF
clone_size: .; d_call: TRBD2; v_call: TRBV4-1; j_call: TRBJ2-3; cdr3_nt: TGCGCCAGCAGCCAGCCGGGACTAGCGGGGGGGCGAAGCACAGATACGCAGTATTTT; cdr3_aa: CASSQPGLAGGRSTDTQYF
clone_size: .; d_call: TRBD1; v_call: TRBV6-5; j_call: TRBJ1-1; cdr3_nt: TGTGCCAGCAATGCGGGACAGGGGGCTGAAGCTTTCTTT; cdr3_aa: CASNAGQGAEAFF
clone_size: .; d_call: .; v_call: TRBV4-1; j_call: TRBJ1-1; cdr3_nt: TGCGCCAGCAGCCGACAGCTGAACACTGAAGCTTTCTTT; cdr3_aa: CASSRQLNTEAFF
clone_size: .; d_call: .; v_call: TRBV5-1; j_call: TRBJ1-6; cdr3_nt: TGCGCCAGCAGCTTGACAGGGAGCAATTCACCCCTCCACTTT; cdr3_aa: CASSLTGSNSPLHF
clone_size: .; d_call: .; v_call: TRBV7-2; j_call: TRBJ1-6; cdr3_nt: TGTGCCAGCAGCTTAGCTTTTGGGGGGACTTATTCACCCCTCCACTTT; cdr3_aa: CASSLAFGGTYSPLHF
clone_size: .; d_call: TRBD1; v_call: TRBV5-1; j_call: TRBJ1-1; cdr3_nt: TGCGCCAGCAGCTCTACGACAGGGTATGGAACTGAAGCTTTCTTT; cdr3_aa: CASSSTTGYGTEAFF
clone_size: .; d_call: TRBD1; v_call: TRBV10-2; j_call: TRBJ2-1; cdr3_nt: TGCGCCAGCAGTAAGACAGGGGGCTACAATGAGCAGTTCTTC; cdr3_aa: CASSKTGGYNEQFF
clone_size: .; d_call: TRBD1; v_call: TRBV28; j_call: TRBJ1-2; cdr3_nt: TGTGCCAGCAGTTTATCCCCTACAGGGGCCCCCCGCGGCTACACCTTC; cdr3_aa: CASSLSPTGAPRGYTF
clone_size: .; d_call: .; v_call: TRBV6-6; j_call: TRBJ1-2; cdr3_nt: TGTGCCAGCAGTTACGGAGAGGGAAATATGGGCTACACCTTC; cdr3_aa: CASSYGEGNMGYTF
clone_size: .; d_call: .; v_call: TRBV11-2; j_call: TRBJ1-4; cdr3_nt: TGTACCAATAAGGGGGAAAAACTGTTTTTT; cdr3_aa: CTNKGEKLFF
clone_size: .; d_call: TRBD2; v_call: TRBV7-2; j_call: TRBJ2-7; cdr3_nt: TGTGCCAGCAGCTGGACTAGCGGGGGGTCCTCCTACGAGCAGTACTTC; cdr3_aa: CASSWTSGGSSYEQYF
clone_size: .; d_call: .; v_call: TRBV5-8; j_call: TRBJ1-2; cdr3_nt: TGTGCCAGCAGCTTGGTTACAGAACGCTATGGCTACACCTTC; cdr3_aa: CASSLVTERYGYTF
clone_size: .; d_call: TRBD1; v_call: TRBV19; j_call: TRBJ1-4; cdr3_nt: TGTGCCAGTACCCCCGGGACAGGGGTCGCCCGACTGTTTTTT; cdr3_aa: CASTPGTGVARLFF
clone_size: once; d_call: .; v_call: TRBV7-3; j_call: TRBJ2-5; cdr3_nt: TGTGCCAGCAGCCCAGGCCTGAGGGCCCAGGAGACCCAGTACTTC; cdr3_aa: CASSPGLRAQETQYF
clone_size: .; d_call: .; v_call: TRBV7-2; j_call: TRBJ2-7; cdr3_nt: TGTGCCAGCAGCTGGCGTGTGTACGGGGGCTACGAGCAGTACTTC; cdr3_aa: CASSWRVYGGYEQYF
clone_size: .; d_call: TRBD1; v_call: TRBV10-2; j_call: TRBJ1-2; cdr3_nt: TGCGCCAGCAGTGGTGGACAGGGCCGATTTAACTATGGCTACACCTTC; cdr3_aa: CASSGGQGRFNYGYTF